The TCR beta chain described here comes from a study of identical twins. Notes on the study in general: There was an excess of low generation probability in the out-of-frame alpha sequences that twins shared.

The CDR3 runs 16 residues. The V and J ends lost 0 bases and 9 bases respectively, with 19 bases between them. Germline CDR1 is SGHRS and CDR2 is YFSETQ. Each CDR3 protein gets one entry after TCRdb re-called the 5' RACE reads with MiXCR. The profile shows approximately 630,000 distinct CDR3 sequences, around 7.5% of them singletons. This clonotype has ten or more counts. Its target is unknown. These records were also assigned to another study, of yellow fever vaccine responses in identical twins.

Sequenced: PBMCs. The V call is TRBV5-1, the J call TRBJ2-1; D tentatively reads TRBD1 or TRBD2 (5 bases each). This sequence was found in a young woman in good health. The CDR3: CASSLDGTGRVGEQFF. The CDR3 DNA reads TGCGCCAGCAGCTTGGATGGGACGGGGCGAGTTGGTGAGCAGTTCTTC.